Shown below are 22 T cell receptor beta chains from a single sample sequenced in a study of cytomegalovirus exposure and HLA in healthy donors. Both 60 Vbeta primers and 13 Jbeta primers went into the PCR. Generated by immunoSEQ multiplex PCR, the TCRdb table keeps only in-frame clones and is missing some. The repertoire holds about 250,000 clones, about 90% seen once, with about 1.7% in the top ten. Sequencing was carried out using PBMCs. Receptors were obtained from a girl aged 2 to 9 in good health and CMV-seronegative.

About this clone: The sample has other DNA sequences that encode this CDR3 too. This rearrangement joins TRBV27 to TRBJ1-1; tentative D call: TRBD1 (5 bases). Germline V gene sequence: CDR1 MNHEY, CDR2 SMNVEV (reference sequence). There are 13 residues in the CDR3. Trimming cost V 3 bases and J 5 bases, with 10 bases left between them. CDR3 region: CASSLGGGTEAFF. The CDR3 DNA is TGTGCCAGCAGTTTGGGGGGAGGGACTGAAGCTTTCTTT.

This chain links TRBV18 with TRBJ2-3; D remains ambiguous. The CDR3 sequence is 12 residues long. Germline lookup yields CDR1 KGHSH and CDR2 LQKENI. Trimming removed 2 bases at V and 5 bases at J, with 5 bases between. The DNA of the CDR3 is TGTGCCAGCTCACCAACTGAAGATACGCAGTATTTT. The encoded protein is CASSPTEDTQYF. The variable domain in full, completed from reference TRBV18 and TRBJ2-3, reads NAGVMQNPRHLVRRRGQEARLRCSPMKGHSHVYWYRQLPEEGLKFMVYLQKENIIDESGMPKERFSAEFPKEGPSILRIQQVVRGDSAAYFCASSPTEDTQYFGPGTRLTVL.

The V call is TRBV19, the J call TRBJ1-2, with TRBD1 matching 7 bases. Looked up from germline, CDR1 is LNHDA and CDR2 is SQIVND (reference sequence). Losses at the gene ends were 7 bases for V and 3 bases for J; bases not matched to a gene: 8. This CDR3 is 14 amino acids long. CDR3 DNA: TGTGCCAGTATCCAAGCAGGACAGGACTATGGCTACACCTTC. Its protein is CASIQAGQDYGYTF.

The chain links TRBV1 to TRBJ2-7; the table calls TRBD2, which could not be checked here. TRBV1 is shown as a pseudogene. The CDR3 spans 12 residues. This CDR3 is CTSSQVLPEQYF. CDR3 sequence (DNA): TGCACCAGCAGCCAAGTACTGCCCGAGCAGTACTTC.

This CDR3 is CASSPRLAGPNTGELFF. The CDR3 DNA is TGTGCCAGCAGCCCCCGACTAGCGGGGCCGAACACCGGGGAGCTGTTTTTT. V is TRBV13 and J is TRBJ2-2, with 11 bases matching TRBD2. The CDR3 spans 17 residues. Unmatched junction bases numbered 5, after V lost 5 bases and J lost 0 bases. CDR1 is PRHDT, CDR2 FYEKMQ, per germline (reference sequence).

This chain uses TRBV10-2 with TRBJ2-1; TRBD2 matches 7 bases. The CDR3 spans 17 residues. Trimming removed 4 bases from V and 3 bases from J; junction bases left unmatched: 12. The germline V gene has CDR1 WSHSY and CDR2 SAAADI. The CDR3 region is CASSGGSVSGVYNEQFF. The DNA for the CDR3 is TGCGCCAGCAGTGGGGGGTCGGTGAGCGGGGTCTACAATGAGCAGTTCTTC.

CDR3 bases: TGTGCCAGCAGCGCGGAAGGACTAGCGGGGCCTTCCTCCTACAATGAGCAGTTCTTC. It yields the protein CASSAEGLAGPSSYNEQFF. The chain has TRBV2 and TRBJ2-1; TRBD2 matches 12 bases. The CDR3 extends over 19 amino acids. The germline V gene has CDR1 SNHLY and CDR2 FYNNEI. J was trimmed by 0 bases and V by 6 bases; bases with no gene match: 12.

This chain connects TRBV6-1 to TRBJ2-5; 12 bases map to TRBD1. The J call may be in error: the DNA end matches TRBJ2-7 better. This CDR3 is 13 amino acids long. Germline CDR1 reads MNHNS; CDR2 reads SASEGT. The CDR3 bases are TGTGCCAGCATACCGGGACAGGGGGCCGAGCAGTACTTC. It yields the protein CASIPGQGAEQYF.

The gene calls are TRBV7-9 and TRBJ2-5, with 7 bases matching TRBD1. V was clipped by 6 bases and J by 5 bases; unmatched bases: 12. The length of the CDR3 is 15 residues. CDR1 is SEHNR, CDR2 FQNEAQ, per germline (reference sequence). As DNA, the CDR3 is TGTGCCAGCAGGCAAGGGGGCCCCGCGCGGGAGACCCAGTACTTC. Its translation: CASRQGGPARETQYF.

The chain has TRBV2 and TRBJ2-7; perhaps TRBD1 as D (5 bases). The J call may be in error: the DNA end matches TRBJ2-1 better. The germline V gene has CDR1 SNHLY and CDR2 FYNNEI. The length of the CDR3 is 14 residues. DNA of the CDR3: TGTGCCAGCAGTGAACAGGGAAACTACAATGAGCAGTTCTTC. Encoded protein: CASSEQGNYNEQFF.

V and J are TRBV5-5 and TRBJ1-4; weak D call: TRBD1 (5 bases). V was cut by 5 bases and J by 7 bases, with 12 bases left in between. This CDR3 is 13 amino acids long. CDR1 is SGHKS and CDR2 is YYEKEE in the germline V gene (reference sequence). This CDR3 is CASRRDGSEKLFF. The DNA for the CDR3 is TGTGCCAGCAGAAGGGACGGGAGTGAAAAACTGTTTTTT.

CDR3 amino acids: CASSLGLPNYEQYF. The CDR3 nucleotides read TGCGCCAGCAGCTTGGGACTACCAAACTACGAGCAGTACTTC. The genes are TRBV5-1 and TRBJ2-7; D may be TRBD2 (5 bases). The CDR3 extends over 14 amino acids. The V end was cut by 0 bases, the J end by 3 bases, with 10 bases between. The germline gives CDR1 SGHRS, CDR2 YFSETQ.

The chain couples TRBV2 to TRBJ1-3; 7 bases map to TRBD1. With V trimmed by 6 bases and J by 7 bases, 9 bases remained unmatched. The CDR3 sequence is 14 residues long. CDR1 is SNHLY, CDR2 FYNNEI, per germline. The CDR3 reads CASRDTGAGNTIYF. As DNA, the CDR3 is TGTGCCAGCAGGGACACAGGGGCGGGGAACACCATATATTTT.

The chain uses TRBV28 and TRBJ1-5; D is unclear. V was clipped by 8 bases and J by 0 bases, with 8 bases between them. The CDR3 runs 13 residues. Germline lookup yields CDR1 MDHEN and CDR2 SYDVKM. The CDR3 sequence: CASVDYSNQPQHF. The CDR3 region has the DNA TGTGCCAGCGTAGACTATAGCAATCAGCCCCAGCATTTT.

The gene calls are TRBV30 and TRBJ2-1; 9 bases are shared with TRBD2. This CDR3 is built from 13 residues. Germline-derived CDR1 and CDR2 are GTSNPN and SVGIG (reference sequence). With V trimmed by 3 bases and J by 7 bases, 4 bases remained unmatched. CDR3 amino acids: CAWRNSGSNEQFF. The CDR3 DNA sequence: TGTGCCTGGAGAAATAGCGGGAGTAATGAGCAGTTCTTC.

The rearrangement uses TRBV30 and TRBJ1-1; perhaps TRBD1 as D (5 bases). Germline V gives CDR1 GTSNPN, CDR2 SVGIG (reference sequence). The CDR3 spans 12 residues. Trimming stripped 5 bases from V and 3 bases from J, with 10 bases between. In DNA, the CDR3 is TGTGCCTGGGCCGACAGCGACACTGAAGCTTTCTTT. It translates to CAWADSDTEAFF.

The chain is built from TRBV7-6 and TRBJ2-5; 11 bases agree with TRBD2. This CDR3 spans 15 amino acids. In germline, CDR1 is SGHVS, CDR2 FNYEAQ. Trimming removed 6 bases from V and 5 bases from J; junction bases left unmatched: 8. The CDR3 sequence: CASSSLAGGFETQYF. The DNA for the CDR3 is TGTGCCAGCAGTTCCCTAGCGGGAGGCTTTGAGACCCAGTACTTC. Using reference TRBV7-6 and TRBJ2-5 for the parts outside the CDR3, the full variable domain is GAGVSQSPRYKVTKRGQDVALRCDPISGHVSLYWYRQALGQGPEFLTYFNYEAQQDKSGLPNDRFSAERPEGSISTLTIQRTEQRDSAMYRCASSSLAGGFETQYFGPGTRLLVL.

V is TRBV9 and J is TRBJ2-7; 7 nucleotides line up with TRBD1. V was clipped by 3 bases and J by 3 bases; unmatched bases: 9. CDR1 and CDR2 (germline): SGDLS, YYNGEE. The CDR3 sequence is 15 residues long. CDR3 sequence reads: CASSEGQHADYEQYF. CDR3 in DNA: TGTGCCAGCAGCGAGGGACAGCACGCAGACTACGAGCAGTACTTC. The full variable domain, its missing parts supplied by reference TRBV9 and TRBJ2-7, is DSGVTQTPKHLITATGQRVTLRCSPRSGDLSVYWYQQSLDQGLQFLIQYYNGEERAKGNILERFSAQQFPDLHSELNLSSLELGDSALYFCASSEGQHADYEQYFGPGTRLTVT.

CDR3 region: CASSLDSLGTQYF. CDR3 in DNA: TGCGCCAGCAGCTTGGACTCGCTTGGGACCCAGTACTTC. The J gene is TRBJ2-5, the V gene TRBV5-1; D gene uncertain. CDR1 is SGHRS, CDR2 YFSETQ, per germline. Trimming stripped 0 bases from V and 7 bases from J, with 10 bases between. The CDR3 length is 13 residues.

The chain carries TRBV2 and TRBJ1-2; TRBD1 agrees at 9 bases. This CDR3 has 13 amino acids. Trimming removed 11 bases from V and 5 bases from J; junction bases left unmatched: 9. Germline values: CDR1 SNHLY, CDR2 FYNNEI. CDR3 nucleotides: TGTGCCCGCGGACAGGGGAACTGGTATGGCTACACCTTC. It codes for CARGQGNWYGYTF.

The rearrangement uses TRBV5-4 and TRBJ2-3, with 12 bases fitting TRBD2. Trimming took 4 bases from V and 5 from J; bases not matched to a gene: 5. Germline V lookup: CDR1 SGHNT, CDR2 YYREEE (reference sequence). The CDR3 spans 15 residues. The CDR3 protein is CASSPGLAGLDTQYF. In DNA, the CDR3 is TGTGCCAGCAGCCCGGGACTAGCGGGTCTAGATACGCAGTATTTT. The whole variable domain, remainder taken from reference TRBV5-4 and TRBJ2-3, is ETGVTQSPTHLIKTRGQQVTLRCSSQSGHNTVSWYQQALGQGPQFIFQYYREEENGRGNFPPRFSGLQFPNYSSELNVNALELDDSALYLCASSPGLAGLDTQYFGPGTRLTVL.

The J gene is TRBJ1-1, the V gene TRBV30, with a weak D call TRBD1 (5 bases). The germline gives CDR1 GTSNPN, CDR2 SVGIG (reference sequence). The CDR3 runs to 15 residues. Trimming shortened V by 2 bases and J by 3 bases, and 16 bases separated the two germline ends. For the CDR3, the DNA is TGTGCCTGGAGTAGACCGGGGGGTAGGTACACTGAAGCTTTCTTT. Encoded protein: CAWSRPGGRYTEAFF.